The rows below give T cell receptor beta chains drawn from one sample of a study of blood T cell repertoires in COVID-19. Measured with immunoSEQ multiplex PCR; TCRdb has only the in-frame clones, and not every one. The sample holds 75,000 to 100,000 clones, about four fifths seen once. The source material was peripheral blood. These receptors originate from a man in his 70s with acute or convalescent COVID-19. The CDR3 runs from the conserved cysteine through the conserved F or W. D genes are given only for firm matches. Size tells how often a clone was seen (once, few, many) or the class of an expanded clone, and some rows leave it out.

.,TRBD1,TRBV27,TRBJ1-5,TGTGCCAGCAGTCCCACAGGGGTTTATAGCAATCAGCCCCAGCATTTT,CASSPTGVYSNQPQHF
.,.,TRBV19,TRBJ1-2,TGTGCCAGTAGTCCTGACATAGATGGCTACACCTTC,CASSPDIDGYTF
once,TRBD1,TRBV4-1,TRBJ1-2,TGCGCCAGCAGCCAAGGTGTAGGGGGCGGCTATGGCTACACCTTC,CASSQGVGGGYGYTF
.,TRBD1,TRBV6-5,TRBJ1-2,TGTGCCAGCAGTTACGGGACAGAGGTCTATGGCTACACCTTC,CASSYGTEVYGYTF
once,TRBD2,TRBV2,TRBJ2-1,TGTGCCAGCAGTGAACTGGGAGGGAGCTACAATGAGCAGTTCTTC,CASSELGGSYNEQFF
.,.,TRBV27,TRBJ2-3,TGTGCCAGCGGCCGCCGCCCTGGTACGCAGTATTTT,CASGRRPGTQYF
.,.,TRBV6-5,TRBJ2-6,TGTGCCAGCAGCCGAACTAGAACCGGGGCCAACGTCCTGACTTTC,CASSRTRTGANVLTF
.,.,TRBV30,TRBJ2-7,TGTGCCTGGAGTGTTGAGGGCAGGTTTCCCCACGAGCAGTACTTC,CAWSVEGRFPHEQYF
few,.,TRBV5-5,TRBJ2-1,TGTGCCAGCAGCTTTGGGGGAGGATCCTACAATGAGCAGTTCTTC,CASSFGGGSYNEQFF
.,TRBD1,TRBV5-4,TRBJ2-5,TGTGCCAGCAGCGGTGGGACAGGGGGGCCAGAGACCCAGTACTTC,CASSGGTGGPETQYF
.,TRBD2,TRBV7-3,TRBJ2-1,TGTGCCAGCAGGCCGCCGGGACTAGCGGGAGGTGAGCAGTTCTTC,CASRPPGLAGGEQFF
.,TRBD1,TRBV27,TRBJ1-3,TGTGCCAGCAGGAAGGACAGGGCGTTTGGAAACACCATATATTTT,CASRKDRAFGNTIYF
.,.,TRBV27,TRBJ2-3,TGTGCCAGCAGTCCCCGCGGAGGGAGCACAGATACGCAGTATTTT,CASSPRGGSTDTQYF
once,TRBD1,TRBV19,TRBJ1-2,TGTGCCAGTAGTATGGACAGGGGGCCCGTCGGCTACACCTTC,CASSMDRGPVGYTF
.,TRBD2,TRBV28,TRBJ2-7,TGTGCCAGCAGTTTGACCGGGACTAGACACGAGCAGTACTTC,CASSLTGTRHEQYF
.,TRBD1,TRBV19,TRBJ2-7,TGTGCCAGTAGTACGGGACAGGCGGGATCCTACGAGCAGTACTTC,CASSTGQAGSYEQYF
.,TRBD1,TRBV29-1,TRBJ1-2,TGCAGCGCCGGCAGGGGGCGGGATGGCTACACCTTC,CSAGRGRDGYTF
.,.,TRBV24-1,TRBJ2-3,TGTGCCACCAGTGATCCCACCTCTAGCGTGGGAGATACGCAGTATTTT,CATSDPTSSVGDTQYF
few,TRBD1,TRBV28,TRBJ2-7,TGTGCCAGCCTGGACAGGATGGGCTACGAGCAGTACTTC,CASLDRMGYEQYF
.,.,TRBV29-1,TRBJ1-1,TGCAGCGTTGGGAGAGGCACTGAAGCTTTCTTT,CSVGRGTEAFF
.,.,TRBV4-3,TRBJ2-1,TGCGCCAGCAGCCAAGTTCATAGCTCCTACAATGAGCAGTTCTTC,CASSQVHSSYNEQFF
.,TRBD1,TRBV14,TRBJ2-5,TGTGCCAGCAGCCGAGGGGGCAGGGGTTTGGGAGAGACCCAGTACTTC,CASSRGGRGLGETQYF
once,.,TRBV24-1,TRBJ1-4,TGTGCCACCAGTGATTTAGGGGCGGATCTACGTCCAACTAATGAAAAACTGTTTTTT,CATSDLGADLRPTNEKLFF
.,TRBD2,TRBV5-8,TRBJ2-3,TGTGCCAGCAGCTTGGACGGGGCGGGAGGCCGCACAGATACGCAGTATTTT,CASSLDGAGGRTDTQYF
.,.,TRBV7-6,TRBJ1-1,TGTGCCAGCAGCCAGGGGCGCGCTGAAGCTTTCTTT,CASSQGRAEAFF
.,TRBD2,TRBV6-5,TRBJ2-7,TGTGCCAGCAGTTACCCGACTAGCGGGAGACCCCCCGAGCAGTACTTC,CASSYPTSGRPPEQYF
.,.,TRBV4-1,TRBJ1-2,TGCGCCAGCAGCCCAGATGGCTGGGGCGGCTATGGCTACACCTTC,CASSPDGWGGYGYTF
.,TRBD2,TRBV3-1/TRBV3-2,TRBJ2-7,TGTGCCAGCAGCCTGGGACTAGCTTACGAGCAGTACTTC,CASSLGLAYEQYF
.,TRBD2,TRBV11-2,TRBJ2-1,TGTGCCAGCAGCTTTGCTAGCGGTTTCAACAATGAGCAGTTCTTC,CASSFASGFNNEQFF
few,TRBD1,TRBV5-1,TRBJ1-4,TGCGCCAGCAGCTGGACAGGGGAAGAAAAACTGTTTTTT,CASSWTGEEKLFF
.,.,TRBV12-5,TRBJ2-3,TGTGCTAGTGGTTTGGTATATGGTCGAGGGTTGGCAGATACGCAGTATTTT,CASGLVYGRGLADTQYF
.,TRBD2,TRBV29-1,TRBJ2-2,TGCAGCGTTGGAATCAGCGGGGGGTTCACCGGGGAGCTGTTTTTT,CSVGISGGFTGELFF
.,.,TRBV27,TRBJ1-1,TGTGCCAGCAGCGCCCGGCGGGGTAGGGGGAACACTGAAGCTTTCTTT,CASSARRGRGNTEAFF
.,TRBD1,TRBV24-1,TRBJ1-5,TGTGCCACCAGTGACCCTGGACAGGGGGAATGGCAGCCCCAGCATTTT,CATSDPGQGEWQPQHF
.,.,TRBV5-6,TRBJ2-1,TGTGCCAGCAGCTTTAGGGAGGGAGGGGGTATGAATGAGCAGTTCTTC,CASSFREGGGMNEQFF
.,.,TRBV18,TRBJ2-3,TGTGCCAGCTCACCTCAAGATACGCAGTATTTT,CASSPQDTQYF
.,TRBD2,TRBV4-2,TRBJ2-7,TGTGCCAGCAGCCAAGCCTCTCTAGCGGATACTTACGAGCAGTACTTC,CASSQASLADTYEQYF
.,TRBD1,TRBV5-4,TRBJ2-6,TGTGCCAGCAGCGAACAGGGGACTGGGGCCAACGTCCTGACTTTC,CASSEQGTGANVLTF
.,.,TRBV5-6,TRBJ1-1,TGTGCCAGCAGCTTGTACAGGGAAGCTTTCTTT,CASSLYREAFF
.,.,TRBV27,TRBJ1-2,TGTGCCAGCGGAACAGGCAGGCGCAACTATGGCTACACCTTC,CASGTGRRNYGYTF
.,.,TRBV10-3,TRBJ2-7,TGTGCCATCAGTGTCAGTTACGAGCAGTACTTC,CAISVSYEQYF
.,TRBD1,TRBV9,TRBJ1-6,TGTGCCAGCAGCCCAGAGGGACAGGGAAAAGGTTCCCTCCACTTT,CASSPEGQGKGSLHF
.,TRBD2,TRBV5-4,TRBJ2-7,TGTGCCAGCAGCTTCCCTAGCGGGGAGACCTACGAGCAGTACTTC,CASSFPSGETYEQYF
.,TRBD1,TRBV24-1,TRBJ2-5,TGTGCCACCAGTGGAGTAGGGACAGCACAAGAGACCCAGTACTTC,CATSGVGTAQETQYF
.,TRBD2,TRBV7-3,TRBJ2-7,TGTGCCAGCAGCTTAACTAGCGGGAGGGAGAACGAGCAGTACTTC,CASSLTSGRENEQYF
.,.,TRBV18,TRBJ2-4,TGTGCCAGCTCACCACTTGAGAATCTAGCCAAAAACATTCAGTACTTC,CASSPLENLAKNIQYF
.,TRBD1,TRBV6-4,TRBJ2-7,TGTGCCAGCAGTCGGGACAGGACTTCCTACGAGCAGTACTTC,CASSRDRTSYEQYF
.,TRBD1,TRBV5-1,TRBJ2-6,TGCGCCAGCAGCGGACAGGGGATTGGGGCCAACGTCCTGACTTTC,CASSGQGIGANVLTF